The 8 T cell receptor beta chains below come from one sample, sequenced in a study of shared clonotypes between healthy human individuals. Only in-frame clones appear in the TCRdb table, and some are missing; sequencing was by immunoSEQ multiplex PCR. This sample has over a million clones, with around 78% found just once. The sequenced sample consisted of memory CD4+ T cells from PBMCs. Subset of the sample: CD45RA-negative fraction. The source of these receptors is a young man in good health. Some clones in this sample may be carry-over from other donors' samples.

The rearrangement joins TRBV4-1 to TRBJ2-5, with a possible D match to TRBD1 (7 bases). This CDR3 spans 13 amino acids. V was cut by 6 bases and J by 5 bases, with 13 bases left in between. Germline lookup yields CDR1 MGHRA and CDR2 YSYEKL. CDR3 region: CASRQGGRETQYF. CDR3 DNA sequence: TGCGCCAGCAGGCAGGGGGGACGGGAGACCCAGTACTTC.

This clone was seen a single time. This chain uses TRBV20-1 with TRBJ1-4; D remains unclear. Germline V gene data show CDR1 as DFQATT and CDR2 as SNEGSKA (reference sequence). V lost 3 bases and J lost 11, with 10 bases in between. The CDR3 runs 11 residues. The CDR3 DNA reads TGCAGTGCTAGTGGGCAGACCAAACTGTTTTTT. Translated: CSASGQTKLFF.

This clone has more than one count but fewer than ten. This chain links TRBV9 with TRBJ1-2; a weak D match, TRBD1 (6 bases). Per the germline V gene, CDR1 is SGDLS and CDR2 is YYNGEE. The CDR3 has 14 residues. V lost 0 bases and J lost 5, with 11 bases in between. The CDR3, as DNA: TGTGCCAGCAGCGTAGCTCTACAGGGATATGGCTACACCTTC. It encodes CASSVALQGYGYTF.

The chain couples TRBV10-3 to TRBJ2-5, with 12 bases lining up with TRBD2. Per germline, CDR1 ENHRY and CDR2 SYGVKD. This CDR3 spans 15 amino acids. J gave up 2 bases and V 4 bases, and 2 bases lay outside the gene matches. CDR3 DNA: TGTGCCATCAGTGGGACTAGCGGGGTACAAGAGACCCAGTACTTC. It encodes CAISGTSGVQETQYF.

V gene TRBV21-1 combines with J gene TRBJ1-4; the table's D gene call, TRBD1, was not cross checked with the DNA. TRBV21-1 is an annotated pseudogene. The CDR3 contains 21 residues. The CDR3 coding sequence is TGTGCCAGCAGCAAACCGCCGGACAGGGTCGATTTATTTGCAACTAATGAAAAACTGTTTTTT. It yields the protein CASSKPPDRVDLFATNEKLFF.

The CDR3 spells CATYAAINQPQHF. CDR3 coding DNA: TGTGCCACCTATGCAGCTATCAATCAGCCCCAGCATTTT. The chain employs TRBV28 and TRBJ1-5; D not certain. The V end was cut by 10 bases, the J end by 3 bases, with 13 bases between. The CDR3 runs to 13 residues. Looked up from germline, CDR1 is MDHEN and CDR2 is SYDVKM.

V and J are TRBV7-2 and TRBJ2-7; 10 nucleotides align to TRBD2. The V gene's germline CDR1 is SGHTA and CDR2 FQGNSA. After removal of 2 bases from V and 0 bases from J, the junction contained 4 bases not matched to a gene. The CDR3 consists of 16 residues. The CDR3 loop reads CASSLTSGRGSYEQYF. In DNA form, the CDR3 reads TGTGCCAGCAGCTTAACGAGCGGGAGGGGCTCCTACGAGCAGTACTTC.

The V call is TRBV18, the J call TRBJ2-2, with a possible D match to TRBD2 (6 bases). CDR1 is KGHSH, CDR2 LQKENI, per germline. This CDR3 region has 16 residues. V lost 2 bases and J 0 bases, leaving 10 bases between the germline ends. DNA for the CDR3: TGTGCCAGCTCACCAATATCGGGGGCGAACACCGGGGAGCTGTTTTTT. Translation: CASSPISGANTGELFF. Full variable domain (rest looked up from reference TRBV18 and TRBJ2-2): NAGVMQNPRHLVRRRGQEARLRCSPMKGHSHVYWYRQLPEEGLKFMVYLQKENIIDESGMPKERFSAEFPKEGPSILRIQQVVRGDSAAYFCASSPISGANTGELFFGEGSRLTVL.